These 14 T cell receptor beta chains share one sample of origin, sequenced in a study of OX40 agonist ivuxolimab in advanced cancers. Assay: immunoSEQ multiplex PCR; the TCRdb copy retains only in-frame clones and omits some. The table includes around 52,000 clones, about 83% detected once. The sequences come from CD4+ or CD8+ T cells sorted from blood, collected in a trial of the OX40 agonist ivuxolimab. The receptors come from an adult with an advanced solid tumor such as melanoma, head and neck, liver or kidney cancer.

The chain uses TRBV6-1 and TRBJ1-2; a possible D gene is TRBD1 (5 bases). Germline V gene sequence: CDR1 MNHNS, CDR2 SASEGT. The CDR3 loop spans 13 amino acids. With 4 bases removed from V and 8 bases from J, the gap between germline ends came to 14 bases. This CDR3 is CASSVGRGGGYTF. The CDR3 bases are TGTGCCAGCAGTGTTGGTAGGGGTGGGGGCTACACCTTC.

This clone occurred once. CDR3 nucleotides: TGCGCCAGCAGCTTGGATGCGGGGGCTAACTATGGCTACACCTTC. Translation gives CASSLDAGANYGYTF. The chain recombines TRBV5-1 with TRBJ1-2, with TRBD1 as a possible D gene (5 bases). Trimming stripped 0 bases from V and 0 bases from J, with 9 bases between. The germline gives CDR1 SGHRS, CDR2 YFSETQ. The CDR3 length is 15 residues.

The J gene is TRBJ2-2, the V gene TRBV7-9; D unclear. The CDR3 consists of 14 residues. Germline V CDR1 and CDR2: SEHNR, FQNEAQ (reference sequence). Trimming took 1 base from V and 2 from J, leaving 5 bases between them. DNA of the CDR3: TGTGCCAGCAGCTTAGAAGCAAACACCGGGGAGCTGTTTTTT. Residues: CASSLEANTGELFF.

The chain links TRBV4-1 to TRBJ2-1; 7 nucleotides agree with TRBD1. This CDR3 spans 16 amino acids. Germline assignment: CDR1 MGHRA and CDR2 YSYEKL. J gave up 2 bases and V 0 bases, and 4 bases lay outside the gene matches. Here the CDR3 DNA reads TGCGCCAGCAGCCAAGAATGGGACAGTACCTACAATGAGCAGTTCTTC. It translates to CASSQEWDSTYNEQFF.

The chain joins TRBV5-6 to TRBJ2-7, with D perhaps assigned TRBD1 or TRBD2 (5 bases each). From germline, CDR1 is SGHDT and CDR2 YYEEEE. Trimming shortened V by 2 bases and J by 7 bases, and 22 bases separated the two germline ends. The CDR3 consists of 16 residues. CDR3 sequence: CASSFYGTATEGEQYF. CDR3 DNA: TGTGCCAGCAGCTTCTATGGGACGGCCACCGAAGGAGAGCAGTACTTC.

This clone was seen a single time. This sequence joins TRBV7-2 and TRBJ2-7; TRBD1 matches at 7 bases. The CDR3 totals 16 residues. Germline CDR1 is SGHTA and CDR2 is FQGNSA. With 0 bases clipped from V and 7 bases from J, the junction kept 12 bases outside the gene matches. This CDR3 is CASSLAPAAGGGEQYF. The DNA for the CDR3 is TGTGCCAGCAGCTTAGCGCCTGCGGCAGGGGGTGGGGAGCAGTACTTC.

In DNA form, the CDR3 reads TGTGCCAGCTCACCGGGGGGCGGGAATCAGCCCCAGCATTTT. Its protein product is CASSPGGGNQPQHF. The chain combines TRBV18 with TRBJ1-5; D possibly corresponds to TRBD1 (6 bases). CDR1 and CDR2 from the germline V gene are KGHSH and LQKENI. This CDR3 is 14 amino acids long. The V and J ends lost 3 bases and 4 bases respectively, with 10 bases between them.

J is TRBJ1-1 and V is TRBV27; no firm D call. Trimming removed 3 bases at V and 1 base at J, with 9 bases between. Germline V lookup: CDR1 MNHEY, CDR2 SMNVEV (reference sequence). The CDR3 loop spans 14 amino acids. In DNA form, the CDR3 reads TGTGCCAGCAGTTTCTGGCCGCGGAACACTGAAGCTTTCTTT. It yields the protein CASSFWPRNTEAFF.

V and J are TRBV28 and TRBJ2-1; no clear D gene. V gave up 6 bases and J gave up 0 bases, with 9 bases separating them. The germline CDR1 and CDR2 sequences are MDHEN and SYDVKM. The CDR3 extends over 14 amino acids. CDR3 sequence reads: CASSTDNSYNEQFF. Written as DNA, the CDR3 is TGTGCCAGCAGCACCGACAACTCCTACAATGAGCAGTTCTTC.

The CDR3 region is CASSFGDRNNEQFF. CDR3 DNA: TGTGCCAGCAGCTTCGGAGACAGAAACAATGAGCAGTTCTTC. V gene TRBV5-4 combines with J gene TRBJ2-1; D may be TRBD1 (5 bases). The CDR3 contains 14 residues. V lost 2 bases to trimming and J lost 5 bases, with 11 bases between them. Germline CDR1 SGHNT, CDR2 YYREEE (reference sequence).

The count of this clone is one. This sequence joins TRBV11-1 and TRBJ2-1; 7 bases align to TRBD1. J lost 9 bases, V lost 6 bases, and 8 bases had no gene match. Germline-derived CDR1 and CDR2 are SGHAT and FQDESV (reference sequence). This CDR3 has 13 residues. The CDR3 region is CASRGGAMVEQFF. The CDR3 DNA reads as TGTGCCAGCAGAGGGGGCGCGATGGTTGAGCAGTTCTTC.

This chain's CDR3 is CASSQESYSEAFF. CDR3 nucleotides: TGTGCCAGCAGCCAGGAGTCGTACTCTGAAGCTTTCTTT. V usage is TRBV5-4 and J usage is TRBJ1-1; D gene uncertain. The ends were cut back, 4 bases at V and 6 bases at J, with 13 bases in the middle. The CDR3 covers 13 residues. The V gene's germline CDR1 is SGHNT and CDR2 YYREEE (reference sequence).

The rearrangement uses TRBV7-2 and TRBJ2-5; D might be TRBD1 or TRBD2, each matching 6 bases. V lost 6 bases, J lost 1 base, and 15 bases lay in between. This CDR3 has 15 amino acids. Germline-derived CDR1 and CDR2 are SGHTA and FQGNSA. The CDR3 reads CASRSVGGPQETQYF. In DNA form, the CDR3 reads TGTGCCAGCAGGTCCGTTGGGGGGCCCCAAGAGACCCAGTACTTC.

This clone was counted once. The gene calls are TRBV7-2 and TRBJ2-7; no clear D. With 1 base removed from V and 1 base from J, the gap between germline ends came to 8 bases. This CDR3 region has 14 residues. CDR1 is SGHTA and CDR2 is FQGNSA in the germline V gene. The CDR3 DNA is TGTGCCAGCAGCTTAGTGCGGTCTTCCTACGAGCAGTACTTC. Protein: CASSLVRSSYEQYF.